This TCR beta chain originates from a study of blood T cell repertoires in COVID-19. Study-level information: From the United States, Italy and Spain came samples of acute and convalescent COVID-19. The cDNA or gDNA used as material had been derived from T cells, B-cell-depleted T cells, or PBMCs.

Germline V gives CDR1 MNHEY, CDR2 SVGEGT. CDR3 length: 17 residues. The junction had 9 bases not matched to a gene; V was cut back by 6 bases and J by 0 bases. Methods used by the authors: Reference gene primer amplification gave estimated nucleated cell counts. Libraries were prepared by immunoSEQ multiplex PCR; TCRdb keeps only in-frame clonotypes and omits some of them. V and J calls and clone size come straight from that table; D and trimming were deduced from the DNA. The table shows approximately 200,000 clones, with around 80% occurring only once. This clonotype was obtained from a woman aged 60-70 years who had recovered from COVID-19. The sample comprised peripheral blood. The V and J genes are TRBV6-2 or TRBV6-3 and TRBJ1-5, with TRBD1 matching 9 bases. CDR3 sequence reads: CASSPGTGRLSNQPQHF. The DNA of the CDR3 is TGTGCCAGCAGCCCCGGGACAGGGAGGCTTAGCAATCAGCCCCAGCATTTT.